This is a list of T cell receptor beta chains from one sample in a study of IL-17A CD8 T cells in psoriatic arthritis synovium. This table comes from immunoSEQ multiplex PCR, and its TCRdb copy is limited to in-frame clones, with some not included. The data show approximately 2,300 clones, around three quarters seen once. Sample: memory CD8+ T cells from synovial fluid. The source of these receptors is a human donor with psoriatic arthritis. The CDR3 runs from the conserved cysteine through the conserved F or W. D genes are given only for firm matches. Rows may omit the clone size; those that give it use once, few, many or a size class.

j_call | clone_size | v_call | d_call | cdr3_aa | cdr3_nt
TRBJ2-7 | . | TRBV7-2 | TRBD2 | CASSLRRAGVYEQYF | TGTGCCAGCAGCTTAAGGCGGGCGGGGGTCTACGAGCAGTACTTC
TRBJ2-2 | . | TRBV5-1 | . | CASSPTTGELFF | TGCGCCAGCAGCCCAACCACCGGGGAGCTGTTTTTT
TRBJ2-3 | . | TRBV7-6 | TRBD2 | CASSLSGGAPDTQYF | TGTGCCAGCAGCTTATCGGGGGGGGCCCCGGATACGCAGTATTTT
TRBJ2-1 | few | TRBV9 | . | CASSPQTGDNEQFF | TGTGCCAGCAGCCCCCAGACAGGTGACAATGAGCAGTTCTTC
TRBJ1-2 | . | TRBV27 | TRBD1 | CASSPGTGSSSLYGYTF | TGTGCCAGCAGTCCCGGGACAGGGTCATCCTCTCTCTATGGCTACACCTTC
TRBJ1-2 | once | TRBV20-1 | . | CSASRIWYTF | TGCAGTGCTTCCAGGATCTGGTACACCTTC
TRBJ2-7 | . | TRBV4-1 | . | CASSQEGGGLYEQYF | TGCGCCAGCAGCCAAGAGGGGGGTGGCCTATACGAGCAGTACTTC
TRBJ2-3 | . | TRBV11-3 | TRBD2 | CASSLWSGGDLTDTQYF | TGTGCCAGCAGCTTATGGAGCGGGGGTGACCTCACAGATACGCAGTATTTT
TRBJ1-2 | . | TRBV14 | . | CASSDAPTGLYGYTF | TGTGCCAGCAGCGACGCCCCGACAGGACTCTATGGCTACACCTTC
TRBJ2-1 | . | TRBV28 | . | CASSLPGANEQFF | TGTGCCAGCAGTTTGCCAGGGGCCAATGAGCAGTTCTTC
TRBJ2-2 | few | TRBV9 | TRBD1 | CASSAGTGDGELFF | TGTGCCAGCAGCGCAGGGACAGGGGACGGGGAGCTGTTTTTT
TRBJ1-5 | . | TRBV19 | . | CASSIGAGGQHF | TGTGCCAGTAGTATAGGAGCGGGGGGCCAGCATTTT
TRBJ2-5 | . | TRBV6-1 | TRBD2 | CASIAGEYQETQYF | TGTGCCAGCATAGCGGGGGAGTACCAAGAGACCCAGTACTTC
TRBJ2-3 | . | TRBV9 | TRBD2 | CASSDLGEAGIDTQYF | TGTGCCAGCAGCGACCTCGGGGAAGCGGGGATCGATACGCAGTATTTT
TRBJ2-1 | few | TRBV6-1 | . | CASSEGPSNSNEQFF | TGTGCCAGCAGTGAGGGACCTTCAAATTCCAATGAGCAGTTCTTC
TRBJ2-4 | . | TRBV27 | TRBD2 | CASRRTSGNIQYF | TGTGCCAGCAGGCGGACTAGCGGAAACATTCAGTACTTC
TRBJ1-3 | . | TRBV27 | . | CASSYRGGSGNTIYF | TGTGCCAGCAGTTACCGGGGTGGGTCTGGAAACACCATATATTTT
TRBJ2-1 | once | TRBV7-9 | . | CASSSGTGSSYNEQFF | TGTGCCAGCAGCTCCGGGACTGGTAGCTCCTACAATGAGCAGTTCTTC
TRBJ1-5 | . | TRBV1 | . | CTSRGGLGSNQPQHF | TGCACCAGCAGGGGGGGCCTCGGGAGCAATCAGCCCCAGCATTTT
TRBJ2-2 | few | TRBV11-3 | . | CASSLVNTGELFF | TGTGCCAGCAGCTTAGTTAACACCGGGGAGCTGTTTTTT
TRBJ2-5 | . | TRBV11-3 | . | CASSLSSQETQYF | TGTGCCAGCAGCTTAAGCAGTCAAGAGACCCAGTACTTC
TRBJ2-7 | once | TRBV7-9 | . | CASSPTDYEQYF | TGTGCCAGCAGCCCGACAGACTACGAGCAGTACTTC
TRBJ2-7 | . | TRBV7-9 | . | CASSQGPGRTWEQYF | TGTGCCAGCAGTCAAGGGCCCGGAAGGACTTGGGAGCAGTACTTC
TRBJ2-7 | . | TRBV18 | . | CASSPRSHEQYF | TGTGCCAGCTCACCACGATCCCACGAGCAGTACTTC
TRBJ2-7 | once | TRBV7-9 | . | CASSHSTSYEQYF | TGTGCCAGCAGCCATAGTACATCCTACGAGCAGTACTTC
TRBJ2-2 | . | TRBV9 | . | CASSTVDVTGELFF | TGTGCCAGCAGCACCGTCGACGTCACCGGGGAGCTGTTTTTT
TRBJ2-1 | . | TRBV7-7 | . | CASSLGPSNEQFF | TGTGCTAGCAGCTTGGGACCGTCCAATGAGCAGTTCTTC
TRBJ1-5 | . | TRBV4-1 | . | CASSQDLQGNQPQHF | TGCGCCAGCAGCCAAGACTTACAGGGAAATCAGCCCCAGCATTTT
TRBJ2-2 | . | TRBV6-4 | . | CASSKTGTAGPGELFF | TGTGCCAGCAGTAAAACCGGGACCGCGGGTCCCGGGGAGCTGTTTTTT
TRBJ1-5 | . | TRBV21-1 | . | CASPLQPQHF | TGTGCCAGCCCACTTCAGCCCCAGCATTTT
TRBJ1-3 | . | TRBV10-3 | . | CAIRGGPSGNTIYF | TGTGCCATCAGGGGAGGCCCCTCTGGAAACACCATATATTTT